This T cell receptor (beta chain) is drawn from a study of cytomegalovirus exposure and HLA in healthy donors. General study points: Productive rates of about 90% or about 30% were seen for most TCR beta V segments in an earlier analysis. 150 or so TCR beta chains were listed as cytomegalovirus-associated. For presence/absence analyses, sequencing depth was assumed to be roughly uniform across donors.

This CDR3 is built from 18 residues. Looked up from germline, CDR1 is SGHRS and CDR2 is YFSETQ. V lost 2 bases, J lost 4 bases, and 9 bases stayed unmatched. Notes on this clone: Its antigen is not identified.

The PCR made use of 60 Vbeta and 13 Jbeta primers. In the original processing: Later, an analysis found tens of millions of unique TCR beta chains, and about 10 million of these were shared. Assay used: immunoSEQ multiplex PCR; TCRdb lists only in-frame clones, some missing. V, J and clone size reflect that table, while D and trimming were determined from the DNA. The data contain fewer than 150,000 clones, 76% of them singletons. The chain is built from TRBV5-1 and TRBJ2-3; 14 bases line up with TRBD2. This clonotype originated in a man in his late teens or twenties in good health and CMV-seronegative. Sequencing input: PBMCs. The CDR3 sequence is CASSFSGTSGRVSDTQYF. The CDR3 region has the DNA TGCGCCAGCAGCTTCTCCGGGACTAGCGGGAGAGTTTCAGATACGCAGTATTTT.